This TCR beta chain was obtained from a study of blood T cell repertoires in COVID-19. Study details: COVID-19 samples, acute and convalescent, were from the United States, Italy and Spain. PBMCs, B-cell-depleted T cells, or T cells provided the cDNA or gDNA that made up the material.

Unmatched junction bases numbered 9, after V lost 3 bases and J lost 6 bases. The CDR3 runs 15 residues. CDR1 is LNHDA, CDR2 SQIVND, per germline (reference sequence). In the original analysis: How many nucleated cells were present was estimated from reference gene primer amplification. Generated by immunoSEQ multiplex PCR, the TCRdb table keeps only in-frame clones and is missing some. V, J and clone size reflect that table, while D and trimming were determined from the DNA. The table records about 140,000 clones, about 80% of them present only once. This chain uses TRBV19 with TRBJ2-7, with 9 bases matching TRBD2. The source is a human donor in a cohort sampled during active COVID-19. Sequenced: peripheral blood. CDR3 protein: CASSIGGRDVPEQYF. CDR3 coding DNA: TGTGCCAGTAGTATTGGCGGGAGGGACGTCCCCGAGCAGTACTTC.